The 24 T cell receptor beta chains presented below share a single source sample, sequenced in a study of T cell repertoires in cytomegalovirus infection. MiXCR, applied by TCRdb to the reads, yields one record per CDR3 protein. The sample gives 150,000 to 200,000 distinct CDR3 sequences, roughly 28% of which show up once; approximately 31% is in the top ten. The sequencing sample was made of PBMCs. The receptor source for this set is a human donor in good health (CMV status not recorded). Some clones in this sample may be carry-over from other donors' samples.

This clonotype has just a few counts. This rearrangement joins TRBV20-1 to TRBJ1-4; 7 bases align to TRBD1. From germline, CDR1 is DFQATT and CDR2 SNEGSKA (reference sequence). This CDR3 is built from 14 residues. V was pared by 0 bases and J by 3 bases, with 1 base of the junction left unmatched. CDR3 residues: CSAREGTANEKLFF. In DNA, the CDR3 is TGCAGTGCTAGAGAAGGGACAGCTAATGAAAAACTGTTTTTT.

This clonotype was seen ten or more times. The chain carries TRBV2 and TRBJ1-5; no reliable D call. Germline V lookup: CDR1 SNHLY, CDR2 FYNNEI. There are 15 residues in the CDR3. Trimming stripped 3 bases from V and 0 bases from J, with 9 bases between. This chain's CDR3 is CASSESGSSNQPQHF. The CDR3 coding sequence is TGTGCCAGCAGTGAGTCCGGATCTAGCAATCAGCCCCAGCATTTT. The whole variable domain, remainder taken from reference TRBV2 and TRBJ1-5, is EPEVTQTPSHQVTQMGQEVILRCVPISNHLYFYWYRQILGQKVEFLVSFYNNEISEKSEIFDDQFSVERPDGSNFTLKIRSTKLEDSAMYFCASSESGSSNQPQHFGDGTRLSIL.

The chain combines TRBV12-3 or TRBV12-4 with TRBJ1-2; 8 nucleotides match TRBD1. The junction had 3 bases not matched to a gene; V was cut back by 5 bases and J by 4 bases. The CDR3 loop spans 13 amino acids. CDR3 in amino acids: CASSHGQGYGYTF. The CDR3 DNA sequence: TGTGCCAGCAGTCATGGACAGGGCTATGGCTACACCTTC.

Only a few counts were recorded for this clonotype. The V gene is TRBV7-8, the J gene TRBJ2-1, with D perhaps TRBD1 or TRBD2 (6 bases each). Between the trimmed V and J ends, which lost 5 bases and 4 bases, there was a span of 24 bases. The CDR3 runs to 18 residues. Germline V gene data show CDR1 as SGHVS and CDR2 as FQNEAQ. Written as DNA, the CDR3 is TGTGCCAGCAGCCCCCCCCTAAAGCCTCAGGGGAGGTACAATGAGCAGTTCTTC. Translated, it gives CASSPPLKPQGRYNEQFF. Full variable domain (missing parts from reference TRBV7-8 and TRBJ2-1): GAGVSQSPRYKVAKRGQDVALRCDPISGHVSLFWYQQALGQGPEFLTYFQNEAQLDKSGLPSDRFFAERPEGSVSTLKIQRTQQEDSAVYLCASSPPLKPQGRYNEQFFGPGTRLTVL.

There are a few counts of this clonotype. V gene TRBV7-9 combines with J gene TRBJ1-2; 9 bases line up with TRBD1. Trimming at V came to 5 bases and at J to 7 bases, leaving 11 bases not matched to a gene. Germline V lookup: CDR1 SEHNR, CDR2 FQNEAQ (reference sequence). The CDR3 is made up of 15 amino acids. The CDR3 DNA reads TGTGCCAGCAGCCCCACCCTGGACAGGGGCGGTGGCTACACCTTC. The encoded protein is CASSPTLDRGGGYTF.

The CDR3 DNA follows: TGTGCCATCGGGACAGGGTCGGGCTACACCTTC. It encodes CAIGTGSGYTF. The J gene is TRBJ1-2, the V gene TRBV10-3, with 9 bases matching TRBD1. The CDR3 consists of 11 residues. V shed 8 bases and J 8 bases; nucleotides not matched to a gene: 3. The V gene's germline CDR1 is ENHRY and CDR2 SYGVKD.

This clonotype came up a few times. V usage is TRBV18 and J usage is TRBJ2-3; TRBD1 is a possible D gene (6 bases). Trimming shortened V by 0 bases and J by 0 bases, and 7 bases separated the two germline ends. Per germline, CDR1 KGHSH and CDR2 LQKENI. This CDR3 has 15 amino acids. For the CDR3, the DNA is TGTGCCAGCTCACCACCGGGGGCTAGCACAGATACGCAGTATTTT. Translating it yields CASSPPGASTDTQYF. Full variable domain (rest looked up from reference TRBV18 and TRBJ2-3): NAGVMQNPRHLVRRRGQEARLRCSPMKGHSHVYWYRQLPEEGLKFMVYLQKENIIDESGMPKERFSAEFPKEGPSILRIQQVVRGDSAAYFCASSPPGASTDTQYFGPGTRLTVL.

In its sample, this clonotype was seen many times. This chain joins TRBV6-1 and TRBJ2-5; no reliable D call. The CDR3 contains 12 residues. With 9 bases removed from V and 7 bases from J, the gap between germline ends came to 15 bases. The V gene's germline CDR1 is MNHNS and CDR2 SASEGT. In DNA form, the CDR3 reads TGTGCCAGTCCATCAGATGGCGGGACCCAGTACTTC. Translation: CASPSDGGTQYF.

The chain joins TRBV12-3 or TRBV12-4 to TRBJ1-2, with no clear D. The CDR3 length is 12 residues. Trimming took 10 bases from V and 2 from J, leaving 11 bases between them. The CDR3 DNA follows: TGTGCCACTCTGGGTGGCAACTATGGCTACACCTTC. Amino acids: CATLGGNYGYTF.

Of note for this clonotype: The germline gene is not matched at one end of the junction; a read error may be the cause. The chain couples TRBV7-6 to TRBJ2-7; unclear D gene. The CDR3 totals 15 residues. Germline CDR1 reads SGHVS; CDR2 reads FNYEAQ. The CDR3 reads CTSSLEQASSYEQYF. The CDR3 coding sequence is TGTACCAGCAGCTTAGAGCAGGCGAGCTCCTACGAGCAGTACTTC.

This clonotype was counted between two and nine times. J is TRBJ2-3 and V is TRBV2, with a possible D match to TRBD2 (5 bases). Germline CDR1 SNHLY, CDR2 FYNNEI. Trimming removed 7 bases at V and 2 bases at J, with 16 bases between. The length of the CDR3 is 15 residues. The chain's CDR3 is CASTLRLALTDTQYF. CDR3 coding DNA: TGTGCCAGCACTCTCCGGCTAGCCCTCACAGATACGCAGTATTTT. The variable domain in full, with the rest retrieved from reference TRBV2 and TRBJ2-3, is EPEVTQTPSHQVTQMGQEVILRCVPISNHLYFYWYRQILGQKVEFLVSFYNNEISEKSEIFDDQFSVERPDGSNFTLKIRSTKLEDSAMYFCASTLRLALTDTQYFGPGTRLTVL.

The V gene is TRBV29-1, the J gene TRBJ2-5; D is perhaps TRBD1 (6 bases). CDR1 SQVTM and CDR2 ANQGSEA come from the germline V gene. V gave up 3 bases and J gave up 4 bases, with 15 bases separating them. CDR3 length equals 14 residues. CDR3 sequence: CSVEGRGGGETQYF. CDR3 coding DNA: TGCAGCGTTGAGGGCAGGGGTGGCGGAGAGACCCAGTACTTC.

This chain links TRBV2 with TRBJ1-2; D might be TRBD1 (5 bases). The germline gives CDR1 SNHLY, CDR2 FYNNEI. Trimming took 8 bases from V and 4 from J, leaving 14 bases between them. This CDR3 spans 13 amino acids. This chain's CDR3 is CASPAREGYGYTF. DNA of the CDR3: TGTGCCAGCCCGGCCAGGGAAGGCTATGGCTACACCTTC.

The chain joins TRBV7-3 to TRBJ1-1; D is ambiguous. V dropped 8 bases and J dropped 4 bases, with 14 bases sitting between them. This CDR3 comprises 13 residues. Germline CDR1 and CDR2: SGHTA and FQGTGA. The CDR3 sequence is CASGSGWGTEAFF. DNA of the CDR3: TGTGCCAGCGGGTCCGGGTGGGGCACTGAAGCTTTCTTT.

The chain employs TRBV7-3 and TRBJ1-2; a weak D match, TRBD1 (6 bases). CDR1 SGHTA and CDR2 FQGTGA come from the germline V gene. Trimming took off 6 bases at V and 6 bases at J, with 20 bases between the two ends. This CDR3 has 15 residues. CDR3 nucleotide sequence: TGTGCCAGCAGTCCATACTCCGGGGGCGCAAATGGCTACACCTTC. Protein product: CASSPYSGGANGYTF.

A few counts support this clonotype. This rearrangement joins TRBV6-1 to TRBJ2-7; the match to TRBD2 covers 9 bases. CDR1 is MNHNS, CDR2 SASEGT, per germline. V lost 1 base, J lost 4 bases, and 5 bases stayed unmatched. There are 15 residues in the CDR3. The CDR3 here is CASSEGGLASYEQYF. The DNA for the CDR3 is TGTGCCAGCAGTGAAGGAGGACTAGCGTCATACGAGCAGTACTTC.

A few counts support this clonotype. The genes are TRBV7-3 and TRBJ1-2, with TRBD1 matching over 7 bases. The length of the CDR3 is 13 residues. J was trimmed by 8 bases and V by 5 bases; bases with no gene match: 8. Germline values: CDR1 SGHTA, CDR2 FQGTGA. CDR3 protein: CASSLTGSGGYTF. The DNA for the CDR3 is TGTGCCAGCAGCCTGACAGGGTCAGGAGGCTACACCTTC. Together with reference TRBV7-3 and TRBJ1-2, the CDR3 gives the full variable domain: GAGVSQTPSNKVTEKGKYVELRCDPISGHTALYWYRQSLGQGPEFLIYFQGTGAADDSGLPNDRFFAVRPEGSVSTLKIQRTERGDSAVYLCASSLTGSGGYTFGSGTRLTVV.

This clonotype appeared a few times. This chain links TRBV7-6 with TRBJ1-1; no firm D call. CDR1 and CDR2 (germline): SGHVS, FNYEAQ. Trimming left V 1 base short and J 0 bases short, with 9 bases between. CDR3 size: 15 residues. CDR3 DNA sequence: TGTGCCAGCAGCTTAGGCCGGACGGTGAACACTGAAGCTTTCTTT. This translates into CASSLGRTVNTEAFF.

Many counts were recorded for this clonotype. The chain recombines TRBV5-1 with TRBJ2-3, with no clear D. With 5 bases removed from V and 2 bases from J, the gap between germline ends came to 12 bases. From germline, CDR1 is SGHRS and CDR2 YFSETQ. The CDR3 extends over 14 amino acids. The CDR3 sequence: CASSWSVYTDTQYF. CDR3 nucleotide sequence: TGCGCCAGCAGTTGGTCAGTTTACACAGATACGCAGTATTTT.

This chain links TRBV20-1 with TRBJ2-6; D not certain. The V and J ends lost 3 bases and 2 bases respectively, with 8 bases between them. The CDR3 loop spans 14 amino acids. CDR1 DFQATT and CDR2 SNEGSKA come from the germline V gene (reference sequence). Here the CDR3 DNA reads TGCAGTGCTAGCCCAGGAGCTGGGGCCAACGTCCTGACTTTC. Amino acids: CSASPGAGANVLTF.

The V gene is TRBV6-8, the J gene TRBJ2-1; TRBD2 matches at 7 bases. With 5 bases clipped from V and 1 base from J, the junction kept 8 bases outside the gene matches. The CDR3 is 16 amino acids. Germline lookup yields CDR1 MNHGY and CDR2 SAAAGT. The DNA of the CDR3 is TGTGCCAGCAGTCCTACCGGGACTATTTCCTACAATGAGCAGTTCTTC. The encoded protein is CASSPTGTISYNEQFF.

The chain employs TRBV2 and TRBJ1-5, with unresolved D. The CDR3 has 13 amino acids. The ends were cut back, 5 bases at V and 3 bases at J, with 8 bases in the middle. From germline, CDR1 is SNHLY and CDR2 FYNNEI. The CDR3 DNA sequence: TGTGCCAGCAGTCCCAAAGCCAATCAGCCCCAGCATTTT. Amino acid sequence: CASSPKANQPQHF. Complete variable domain (other parts from reference TRBV2 and TRBJ1-5): EPEVTQTPSHQVTQMGQEVILRCVPISNHLYFYWYRQILGQKVEFLVSFYNNEISEKSEIFDDQFSVERPDGSNFTLKIRSTKLEDSAMYFCASSPKANQPQHFGDGTRLSIL.

This chain connects TRBV2 to TRBJ1-2, with D uncertain. Trimming removed 5 bases from V and 5 bases from J, with 9 bases in between. The germline V gene encodes CDR1 SNHLY and CDR2 FYNNEI. The CDR3 runs 12 residues. The CDR3 sequence is CASSKRSYGYTF. The CDR3 nucleotides read TGTGCCAGCAGTAAGAGGTCTTATGGCTACACCTTC.

This clonotype was detected a few times. This chain connects TRBV6-5 to TRBJ2-1; D possibly corresponds to TRBD1 (6 bases). The germline gives CDR1 MNHEY, CDR2 SVGAGI. This CDR3 region has 15 residues. The germline V and J ends were trimmed by 4 bases and 3 bases, with 13 bases remaining between them. CDR3 protein: CASSSPGHLYNEQFF. CDR3 nucleotides: TGTGCCAGCAGTTCCCCGGGACACCTCTACAATGAGCAGTTCTTC.